Presented here are 29 T cell receptor beta chains from one specimen sequenced in a study of blood T cell repertoires in COVID-19. TCRdb's copy holds only in-frame clones and misses some; the assay was immunoSEQ multiplex PCR. The table lists fewer than 350,000 clones, approximately 90% of them singletons. The sequenced sample was peripheral blood. These TCRs come from a woman between 25 and 40 years old with COVID-19, enrolled during active disease.

The V call is TRBV10-3, the J call TRBJ1-1, with D possibly being TRBD1 (5 bases). In germline, CDR1 is ENHRY, CDR2 SYGVKD. The CDR3 contains 16 residues. Trimming pared 1 base from V and 2 bases from J, leaving 14 bases between. CDR3 nucleotides: TGTGCCATCAGTGAGTTAGGCGTAGGACAAAACACTGAAGCTTTCTTT. This encodes CAISELGVGQNTEAFF.

V is TRBV5-1 and J is TRBJ1-1; D is undetermined. The germline V and J ends were trimmed by 3 bases and 2 bases, with 11 bases remaining between them. Germline-derived CDR1 and CDR2 are SGHRS and YFSETQ. The CDR3 length is 14 residues. The CDR3: CASSSNPGNTEAFF. The CDR3 region has the DNA TGCGCCAGCAGCTCGAACCCGGGTAACACTGAAGCTTTCTTT. The variable domain in full, completed from reference TRBV5-1 and TRBJ1-1, reads KAGVTQTPRYLIKTRGQQVTLSCSPISGHRSVSWYQQTPGQGLQFLFEYFSETQRNKGNFPGRFSGRQFSNSRSEMNVSTLELGDSALYLCASSSNPGNTEAFFGQGTRLTVV.

This sequence joins TRBV7-6 and TRBJ2-3; 13 bases map to TRBD2. Germline lookup yields CDR1 SGHVS and CDR2 FNYEAQ. The CDR3 runs 16 residues. V lost 6 bases and J lost 3; bases outside the gene matches: 6. The CDR3 coding sequence is TGTGCCAGCAGTCCCAGGACTAGCGGGAGTACAGATACGCAGTATTTT. Translating gives CASSPRTSGSTDTQYF.

V and J are TRBV24-1 and TRBJ2-3; D is ambiguous. V lost 2 bases to trimming and J lost 6 bases, with 11 bases between them. The CDR3 is 14 residues long. CDR1 and CDR2 (germline): KGHDR, SFDVKD. The CDR3 DNA is TGTGCCACCAGTGATTCCTCAGGCAGTGATACGCAGTATTTT. Its protein is CATSDSSGSDTQYF.

This rearrangement joins TRBV25-1 to TRBJ2-2; 13 nucleotides match TRBD2. This CDR3 has 15 amino acids. Looked up from germline, CDR1 is MGHDK and CDR2 is SYGVNS. Unmatched junction bases numbered 1, after V lost 5 bases and J lost 4 bases. CDR3 sequence (DNA): TGTGCCAGCAGTCGGACTAGCGGGAGCACCGGGGAGCTGTTTTTT. This encodes CASSRTSGSTGELFF.

The chain recombines TRBV27 with TRBJ2-1; 12 nucleotides align to TRBD2. Trimming took 7 bases from V and 7 from J; bases not matched to a gene: 5. This CDR3 comprises 14 residues. Germline CDR1 MNHEY, CDR2 SMNVEV (reference sequence). CDR3 protein: CASIPSGRGNEQFF. CDR3 nucleotides: TGTGCCAGCATCCCTAGCGGGAGGGGGAATGAGCAGTTCTTC.

The chain is built from TRBV6-4 and TRBJ1-6; D unclear. Trimming removed 4 bases from V and 9 bases from J, with 22 bases in between. Germline V gene lookup returns CDR1 MRHNA and CDR2 SNTAGT. CDR3 length: 17 amino acids. For the CDR3, the DNA is TGTGCCAGCAGTGTGTGGCCGGGAGTCGGTAGGAGTTCACCCCTCCACTTT. Amino acids: CASSVWPGVGRSSPLHF.

The chain employs TRBV29-1 and TRBJ2-1; possible D gene TRBD1, 5 bases. The CDR3 runs to 15 residues. From germline, CDR1 is SQVTM and CDR2 ANQGSEA. Trimming removed 6 bases at V and 6 bases at J, with 21 bases between. CDR3 in amino acids: CSVPSGAYLGNEQFF. CDR3 coding DNA: TGCAGCGTGCCCAGTGGGGCTTACCTGGGCAATGAGCAGTTCTTC.

The CDR3, as DNA: TGTGCCAGCAGCTGGACAGTTAACTATGGCTACACCTTC. Protein sequence: CASSWTVNYGYTF. The rearrangement uses TRBV5-6 and TRBJ1-2, with a tentative D call TRBD1 (6 bases). Germline values: CDR1 SGHDT, CDR2 YYEEEE. V lost 3 bases to trimming and J lost 1 base, with 7 bases between them. The CDR3 spans 13 residues.

The rearrangement links TRBV28 to TRBJ1-1, with a tentative D call TRBD1 (5 bases). The length of the CDR3 is 16 residues. Trimming took off 1 base at V and 5 bases at J, with 17 bases between the two ends. Germline CDR1 is MDHEN and CDR2 is SYDVKM. CDR3 nucleotides: TGTGCCAGCAGTTTATTGACGGGAGGGACGGGGACTGAAGCTTTCTTT. Its protein is CASSLLTGGTGTEAFF.

CDR3 bases: TGTGCCAGCAGTTATAACAATGAGCAGTTCTTC. Its protein is CASSYNNEQFF. The genes are TRBV6-5 and TRBJ2-1; unclear D gene. The ends were cut back, 3 bases at V and 5 bases at J, with 2 bases in the middle. The length of the CDR3 is 11 residues. The germline CDR1 and CDR2 sequences are MNHEY and SVGAGI.

This chain connects TRBV5-1 to TRBJ2-7; a weak D match, TRBD2 (5 bases). The germline gives CDR1 SGHRS, CDR2 YFSETQ. The CDR3 runs 14 residues. V dropped 2 bases and J dropped 0 bases, with 9 bases sitting between them. CDR3 coding DNA: TGCGCCAGCAGCTTTAGCGAATTCTCCTACGAGCAGTACTTC. Protein product: CASSFSEFSYEQYF.

The rearrangement uses TRBV7-2 and TRBJ2-7, with D perhaps matching TRBD1 (5 bases). Germline assignment: CDR1 SGHTA and CDR2 FQGNSA. The CDR3 is made up of 15 amino acids. Deletions cut 0 bases from V and 5 bases from J, with 14 bases between. CDR3 protein: CASSLAGHITDEQYF. The DNA of the CDR3 is TGTGCCAGCAGCTTAGCAGGACATATCACGGACGAGCAGTACTTC.

The chain joins TRBV5-1 to TRBJ1-3, with TRBD1 matching over 7 bases. V lost 0 bases, J lost 2 bases, and 5 bases stayed unmatched. CDR1 is SGHRS, CDR2 YFSETQ, per germline. The CDR3 is made up of 16 amino acids. CDR3 sequence: CASSLGNRGTGNTIYF. In DNA, the CDR3 is TGCGCCAGCAGCTTGGGAAACAGGGGTACTGGAAACACCATATATTTT.

The rearrangement links TRBV27 to TRBJ1-5, with D unresolved. CDR3 length equals 15 residues. The germline gives CDR1 MNHEY, CDR2 SMNVEV (reference sequence). The V and J ends lost 5 bases and 0 bases respectively, with 11 bases between them. The CDR3: CASSQHTDSNQPQHF. The CDR3 DNA follows: TGTGCCAGCAGTCAACATACAGATAGCAATCAGCCCCAGCATTTT.

The chain has TRBV4-1 and TRBJ1-2; 8 bases are shared with TRBD1. With 1 base clipped from V and 3 bases from J, the junction kept 4 bases outside the gene matches. The CDR3 totals 15 residues. In germline, CDR1 is MGHRA, CDR2 YSYEKL. CDR3 amino acids: CASSQGQGSDYGYTF. The CDR3, as DNA: TGCGCCAGCAGCCAAGGACAGGGGTCGGACTATGGCTACACCTTC.

The chain joins TRBV4-1 to TRBJ2-1; TRBD2 agrees at 8 bases. The CDR3 is 14 amino acids. V shed 4 bases and J 7 bases; nucleotides not matched to a gene: 6. The germline V gene has CDR1 MGHRA and CDR2 YSYEKL. CDR3 sequence (DNA): TGCGCCAGCAGCCCCCGAGCGGGAGTAAATGAGCAGTTCTTC. Its translation is CASSPRAGVNEQFF.

V gene TRBV30 combines with J gene TRBJ1-2, with D perhaps TRBD1 (5 bases). The CDR3 consists of 13 residues. Germline V gene lookup returns CDR1 GTSNPN and CDR2 SVGIG (reference sequence). V lost 1 base, J lost 3 bases, and 9 bases lay in between. CDR3 DNA: TGTGCCTGGAGTGGCCGGGGGTACTATGGCTACACCTTC. Its translation: CAWSGRGYYGYTF.

V gene TRBV5-6 combines with J gene TRBJ1-1; D possibly corresponds to TRBD1 (5 bases). Germline V lookup: CDR1 SGHDT, CDR2 YYEEEE. This CDR3 comprises 16 residues. V was cut by 2 bases and J by 4 bases, with 18 bases left in between. CDR3 DNA: TGTGCCAGCAGCTTTTTGGTAGGGGAGGCGGTCACTGAAGCTTTCTTT. It translates to CASSFLVGEAVTEAFF.

The chain joins TRBV5-1 to TRBJ1-1; D is uncertain. V lost 1 base and J lost 3, with 7 bases in between. The CDR3 has 13 amino acids. Germline values: CDR1 SGHRS, CDR2 YFSETQ. The CDR3, as DNA: TGCGCCAGCAGCTTGTACGGGGACACTGAAGCTTTCTTT. Protein product: CASSLYGDTEAFF. Together with reference TRBV5-1 and TRBJ1-1, the CDR3 gives the full variable domain: KAGVTQTPRYLIKTRGQQVTLSCSPISGHRSVSWYQQTPGQGLQFLFEYFSETQRNKGNFPGRFSGRQFSNSRSEMNVSTLELGDSALYLCASSLYGDTEAFFGQGTRLTVV.

The chain employs TRBV3-1 (or the pseudogene TRBV3-2) and TRBJ2-1, with 11 bases identical to TRBD1. The CDR3 length is 17 residues. V gave up 4 bases and J gave up 7 bases; unmatched junction bases: 12. Per germline, CDR1 LGHDT and CDR2 YNNKEL (reference sequence). As DNA, the CDR3 is TGTGCCAGCAGCCGGTTATTAGGGACAGGGGGTTTAAATGAGCAGTTCTTC. Translating gives CASSRLLGTGGLNEQFF.

The chain has TRBV18 and TRBJ1-1; a weak D match, TRBD1 (5 bases). Trimming took 5 bases from V and 3 from J, leaving 19 bases between them. The V gene's germline CDR1 is KGHSH and CDR2 LQKENI. The CDR3 runs 16 residues. The CDR3 nucleotides are TGTGCCAGCTCAAGAAAAACCCCCGGGGGGTACACTGAAGCTTTCTTT. Its translation is CASSRKTPGGYTEAFF.

The chain recombines TRBV6-5 with TRBJ1-2, with D possibly TRBD1 on 5 matching bases. The V and J ends lost 0 bases and 6 bases respectively, with 14 bases between them. Germline V gives CDR1 MNHEY, CDR2 SVGAGI. The CDR3 covers 15 residues. The CDR3 DNA is TGTGCCAGCAGTTACTCGACGGGGGGTGAAAATGGCTACACCTTC. The encoded protein is CASSYSTGGENGYTF.

The J gene is TRBJ1-6, the V gene TRBV30, with 8 positions matching TRBD1. The CDR3 loop spans 15 amino acids. Losses at the gene ends were 2 bases for V and 10 bases for J; bases not matched to a gene: 10. Germline V CDR1 and CDR2: GTSNPN, SVGIG (reference sequence). The DNA of the CDR3 is TGTGCCTGGAGTATGATGGACAGGGCCCAATCACCCCTCCACTTT. Translation gives CAWSMMDRAQSPLHF.

This clone was seen only a few times. This chain uses TRBV7-3 with TRBJ2-3; 15 nucleotides align to TRBD2. The CDR3 extends over 16 amino acids. Trimming removed 5 bases from V and 5 bases from J; junction bases left unmatched: 5. Germline loops: CDR1 SGHTA, CDR2 FQGTGA. The CDR3 nucleotides read TGTGCCAGCAGCCGGGGACTAGCGGGAGGTAGAGATACGCAGTATTTT. This encodes CASSRGLAGGRDTQYF.

The chain is built from TRBV7-3 and TRBJ1-1; D not certain. Germline V gives CDR1 SGHTA, CDR2 FQGTGA. The CDR3 totals 13 residues. The germline V and J ends were trimmed by 5 bases and 8 bases, with 15 bases remaining between them. The CDR3 coding sequence is TGTGCCAGCAGCATCTCTGCCGGGTCAGAAGCTTTCTTT. It specifies CASSISAGSEAFF.

V gene TRBV9 combines with J gene TRBJ2-3, with a tentative D call TRBD2 (5 bases). Germline values: CDR1 SGDLS, CDR2 YYNGEE. The CDR3 length is 15 residues. The ends were cut back, 0 bases at V and 5 bases at J, with 13 bases in the middle. The CDR3 sequence: CASSVARAGIDTQYF. The CDR3 nucleotides are TGTGCCAGCAGCGTAGCTAGGGCCGGGATAGATACGCAGTATTTT.

Here the CDR3 DNA reads TGTGCCACCAGTGCCGCCCAAGGAGGGTCCTACGAGCAGTACTTC. The encoded protein is CATSAAQGGSYEQYF. This rearrangement joins TRBV24-1 to TRBJ2-7, with a possible D match to TRBD2 (6 bases). The ends were cut back, 5 bases at V and 1 base at J, with 14 bases in the middle. The CDR3 totals 15 residues. Germline assignment: CDR1 KGHDR and CDR2 SFDVKD.

This CDR3 reads CASSLRMASITDTQYF. In DNA, the CDR3 is TGTGCCAGCAGCCTCCGAATGGCATCCATCACAGATACGCAGTATTTT. The V gene is TRBV7-3, the J gene TRBJ2-3, with D hard to call. V shed 5 bases and J shed 2 bases, with 17 bases lying between them. Germline CDR1 SGHTA, CDR2 FQGTGA. The CDR3 runs 16 residues.